The 29 T cell receptor beta chains given below trace back to one sample, sequenced in a study of cytomegalovirus exposure and HLA in healthy donors. The PCR had 60 Vbeta and 13 Jbeta primers. TCRdb's table, derived via immunoSEQ multiplex PCR, lists solely in-frame clones and lacks some. This sample has 150,000 to 200,000 clones; around two thirds occur once, and the top ten carry about 10%. Sequencing was done on a sample of PBMCs. These receptors originate from a man between 25 and 39 years old in good health and CMV-seropositive.

V and J are TRBV5-1 and TRBJ2-7; 9 bases agree with TRBD2. The CDR3 extends over 17 amino acids. Germline V lookup: CDR1 SGHRS, CDR2 YFSETQ. J gave up 6 bases and V 6 bases, and 19 bases lay outside the gene matches. This CDR3 reads CASNRGEAGLAPLEQYF. The CDR3, as DNA: TGCGCCAGCAATAGAGGGGAGGCGGGACTAGCCCCACTCGAGCAGTACTTC. Together with reference TRBV5-1 and TRBJ2-7, the CDR3 gives the full variable domain: KAGVTQTPRYLIKTRGQQVTLSCSPISGHRSVSWYQQTPGQGLQFLFEYFSETQRNKGNFPGRFSGRQFSNSRSEMNVSTLELGDSALYLCASNRGEAGLAPLEQYFGPGTRLTVT.

This clone was picked up one time. This chain joins TRBV6-5 and TRBJ1-3; TRBD1 might be the D (5 bases). The CDR3 has 15 amino acids. The V end was cut by 4 bases, the J end by 4 bases, with 14 bases between. Germline V gene lookup returns CDR1 MNHEY and CDR2 SVGAGI. The CDR3 here is CASSSGRASGNTIYF. The CDR3 DNA reads as TGTGCCAGCAGTTCGGGCAGGGCCAGCGGAAACACCATATATTTT.

The genes are TRBV19 and TRBJ1-3, with no clear D. This CDR3 region has 15 residues. Germline-derived CDR1 and CDR2 are LNHDA and SQIVND (reference sequence). With 5 bases removed from V and 0 bases from J, the gap between germline ends came to 11 bases. The DNA of the CDR3 is TGTGCCAGTAGTTTTGGCAGCGGCTCTGGAAACACCATATATTTT. It codes for CASSFGSGSGNTIYF.

The V and J genes are TRBV6-5 and TRBJ1-3; no clear D. The CDR3 is made up of 14 amino acids. Trimming stripped 2 bases from V and 3 bases from J, with 8 bases between. In germline, CDR1 is MNHEY, CDR2 SVGAGI. In nucleotides, the CDR3 is TGTGCCAGCAGTTACGCAGTAAATGGAAACACCATATATTTT. Its protein product is CASSYAVNGNTIYF.

This clone was observed a handful of times. The chain has TRBV5-1 and TRBJ2-7, with TRBD2 identical over 8 bases. Trimming cost V 0 bases and J 5 bases; bases outside gene matches: 10. This CDR3 spans 16 amino acids. Germline V lookup: CDR1 SGHRS, CDR2 YFSETQ. The CDR3 nucleotides read TGCGCCAGCAGCTTGGCCCCGGGAGGGCCGGGCGACGAGCAGTACTTC. Its translation: CASSLAPGGPGDEQYF.

Points on this clone: This sample includes further DNA sequences coding for the same CDR3. The chain combines TRBV6-5 with TRBJ2-1; 8 nucleotides line up with TRBD2. Trimming took 0 bases from V and 3 from J; bases not matched to a gene: 1. CDR1 is MNHEY and CDR2 is SVGAGI in the germline V gene. The CDR3 runs 15 residues. The CDR3 bases are TGTGCCAGCAGTTACTCTAGCGGGGACTACAATGAGCAGTTCTTC. Residues: CASSYSSGDYNEQFF.

This clone has a handful of counts. This chain uses TRBV5-1 with TRBJ2-3; tentatively, D is TRBD1 (5 bases). CDR1 SGHRS and CDR2 YFSETQ come from the germline V gene. Trimming took 0 bases from V and 2 from J, leaving 7 bases between them. The CDR3 extends over 14 amino acids. The CDR3 here is CASSLGQNTDTQYF. Written as DNA, the CDR3 is TGCGCCAGCAGCTTGGGACAGAACACAGATACGCAGTATTTT.

The J gene is TRBJ2-7, the V gene TRBV5-4; 13 bases map to TRBD2. The V and J ends lost 4 bases and 5 bases, in that order; junction bases with no gene match: 6. The germline gives CDR1 SGHNT, CDR2 YYREEE (reference sequence). The CDR3 has 15 residues. The CDR3 nucleotides read TGTGCCAGCAGCATTAGACTAGCGGGAGGACACGAGCAGTACTTC. This translates into CASSIRLAGGHEQYF.

The chain links TRBV13 to TRBJ1-5; D is undetermined. The CDR3 spans 15 residues. Trimming pared 0 bases from V and 2 bases from J, leaving 8 bases between. Germline V gene lookup returns CDR1 PRHDT and CDR2 FYEKMQ (reference sequence). As DNA, the CDR3 is TGTGCCAGCAGCTTAGGGGTCGCGGGCAATCAGCCCCAGCATTTT. This translates into CASSLGVAGNQPQHF.

The chain carries TRBV4-1 and TRBJ2-1; TRBD1 matches 7 bases. Germline-derived CDR1 and CDR2 are MGHRA and YSYEKL. The CDR3 has 12 amino acids. V lost 3 bases to trimming and J lost 16 bases; unmatched junction nucleotides: 9. The CDR3 bases are TGCGCCAGCAGCCACGGGACAAGGGGGCTATTCTTC. The encoded protein is CASSHGTRGLFF.

The chain is built from TRBV7-9 and TRBJ2-3; 11 nucleotides agree with TRBD2. CDR1 SEHNR and CDR2 FQNEAQ come from the germline V gene (reference sequence). CDR3 length equals 14 residues. Unmatched junction bases numbered 0, after V lost 3 bases and J lost 4 bases. CDR3 sequence (DNA): TGTGCCAGCAGCTTGGGACTAGCGGCAGATACGCAGTATTTT. Translation: CASSLGLAADTQYF.

This sequence joins TRBV9 and TRBJ2-5; 12 nucleotides align to TRBD2. The CDR3 spans 17 residues. Germline V gene data show CDR1 as SGDLS and CDR2 as YYNGEE. J gave up 4 bases and V 2 bases, and 9 bases lay outside the gene matches. The CDR3 nucleotides read TGTGCCAGCAGCGTGACGACTAGCGGGAGTTTGGGAGAGACCCAGTACTTC. As protein: CASSVTTSGSLGETQYF.

The J gene is TRBJ2-2, the V gene TRBV5-1; weak D call: TRBD2 (6 bases). V dropped 1 base and J dropped 1 base, with 8 bases sitting between them. The length of the CDR3 is 15 residues. CDR1 and CDR2 (germline): SGHRS, YFSETQ. The CDR3 loop reads CASSLWGENTGELFF. In DNA, the CDR3 is TGCGCCAGCAGCTTGTGGGGGGAGAACACCGGGGAGCTGTTTTTT.

The chain links TRBV2 to TRBJ2-1; D not certain. Looked up from germline, CDR1 is SNHLY and CDR2 is FYNNEI. V dropped 4 bases and J dropped 8 bases, with 15 bases sitting between them. The CDR3 is 14 residues long. CDR3 sequence: CASSVTFVLDEQFF. The CDR3 coding sequence is TGTGCCAGCAGTGTCACATTTGTCCTCGATGAGCAGTTCTTC.

This clone has more than one count but fewer than ten. This chain connects TRBV2 to TRBJ2-7, with D possibly being TRBD1 (6 bases). Germline CDR1 is SNHLY and CDR2 is FYNNEI. CDR3 length equals 13 residues. Trimming cost V 9 bases and J 2 bases, with 14 bases left between them. The CDR3 protein is CASLGTLPYEQYF. The CDR3 DNA is TGTGCCAGTCTGGGGACACTTCCCTACGAGCAGTACTTC.

With respect to this clone: Its ends do not fully match the called genes, so a read error is possible. CDR3 residues: CASSGTAAFTGELFF. CDR3 nucleotide sequence: TGTGCTAGCAGCGGTACAGCAGCATTCACCGGGGAGCTGTTTTTT. This chain links TRBV7-7 with TRBJ2-2; a weak D match, TRBD2 (5 bases). This CDR3 region has 15 residues. Germline V CDR1 and CDR2: SSHAT, FNYEAQ (reference sequence).

This clone was seen more than once but under ten times. This chain connects TRBV6-5 to TRBJ1-3, with D tentatively TRBD1 (6 bases). This CDR3 is built from 14 residues. Between the trimmed V and J ends, which lost 0 bases and 3 bases, there was a span of 6 bases. Germline V gives CDR1 MNHEY, CDR2 SVGAGI. The CDR3 bases are TGTGCCAGCAGTTACTCCAGGGGTGGAAACACCATATATTTT. The encoded protein is CASSYSRGGNTIYF.

This chain joins TRBV21-1 and TRBJ2-7; the DNA was not compared with TRBD1, the D call given in the table. TRBV21-1 is noted as a pseudogene. The CDR3 totals 15 residues. CDR3 protein: CASSKVGKGLYEQYF. The CDR3 DNA follows: TGTGCCAGCAGCAAAGTGGGCAAGGGGCTCTACGAGCAGTACTTC.

This clone was counted only a few times. This chain joins TRBV30 and TRBJ1-4; 7 bases map to TRBD1. CDR1 is GTSNPN, CDR2 SVGIG, per germline (reference sequence). V lost 8 bases to trimming and J lost 7 bases; unmatched junction nucleotides: 10. CDR3 size: 13 residues. DNA for the CDR3: TGTGCCCTCGGACAGGTCGGCGGTGAAAAACTGTTTTTT. Translation: CALGQVGGEKLFF.

The V call is TRBV6-5, the J call TRBJ2-1; D ambiguous. This CDR3 has 15 amino acids. V gave up 0 bases and J gave up 6 bases, with 12 bases separating them. CDR1 MNHEY and CDR2 SVGAGI come from the germline V gene. Here the CDR3 reads CASSYSGVSLNEQFF. The DNA of the CDR3 is TGTGCCAGCAGTTACTCGGGCGTATCCCTCAATGAGCAGTTCTTC.

This chain connects TRBV7-2 to TRBJ2-7; no definite D call. Germline V gene lookup returns CDR1 SGHTA and CDR2 FQGNSA. Deletions cut 5 bases from V and 2 bases from J, with 13 bases between. This CDR3 comprises 14 residues. CDR3 region: CASSPAARTYEQYF. CDR3 nucleotide sequence: TGTGCCAGCAGCCCAGCCGCCAGGACCTACGAGCAGTACTTC.

This clone was detected a few times. The chain recombines TRBV19 with TRBJ2-3; D is possibly TRBD1 (7 bases). This CDR3 has 16 residues. The V gene lost 6 bases and the J gene lost 1 base, with 17 bases spanning the gap. CDR1 is LNHDA and CDR2 is SQIVND in the germline V gene (reference sequence). CDR3: CASSPAGQGGTDTQYF. For the CDR3, the DNA is TGTGCCAGTAGCCCGGCGGGGCAGGGGGGCACAGATACGCAGTATTTT.

The chain recombines TRBV11-3 with TRBJ2-5; no definite D call. CDR3 length: 14 residues. Trimming shortened V by 10 bases and J by 5 bases, and 20 bases separated the two germline ends. Germline V gene sequence: CDR1 SGHNT, CDR2 YENEEA. This CDR3 reads CATLDPGSRETQYF. CDR3 bases: TGTGCCACCTTAGACCCCGGCTCGAGGGAGACCCAGTACTTC.

The chain carries TRBV7-9 and TRBJ2-1; 13 bases fit TRBD2. CDR3 length equals 16 residues. J was trimmed by 7 bases and V by 3 bases; bases with no gene match: 6. Per germline, CDR1 SEHNR and CDR2 FQNEAQ (reference sequence). CDR3 bases: TGTGCCAGCAGCTTTTCGGGGACTAGCGGGACGAATGAGCAGTTCTTC. Translation: CASSFSGTSGTNEQFF. The entire variable domain, with the rest obtained from reference TRBV7-9 and TRBJ2-1, is as follows: DTGVSQNPRHKITKRGQNVTFRCDPISEHNRLYWYRQTLGQGPEFLTYFQNEAQLEKSRLLSDRFSAERPKGSFSTLEIQRTEQGDSAMYLCASSFSGTSGTNEQFFGPGTRLTVL.

J is TRBJ2-7 and V is TRBV30, with D perhaps matching TRBD2 (6 bases). Germline V CDR1 and CDR2: GTSNPN, SVGIG (reference sequence). The CDR3 consists of 16 residues. V was trimmed by 1 base and J by 2 bases, leaving 18 bases between them. CDR3 protein: CAWSAHRGIRTYEQYF. Here the CDR3 DNA reads TGTGCCTGGAGTGCCCACCGGGGGATCAGGACCTACGAGCAGTACTTC.

V gene TRBV6-6 combines with J gene TRBJ1-5, with TRBD1 matching over 8 bases. Trimming took 1 base from V and 5 from J; bases not matched to a gene: 1. Germline V lookup: CDR1 MNHNY, CDR2 SVGAGI (reference sequence). This CDR3 is 14 amino acids long. DNA for the CDR3: TGTGCCAGCAGTTACTTCAGGGGGCATCAGCCCCAGCATTTT. Amino acid sequence: CASSYFRGHQPQHF.

The CDR3 DNA sequence: TGTGCCAGCAGCCCTTTAGCGGGATGGGGCAATGAGCAGTTCTTC. Translating it yields CASSPLAGWGNEQFF. V usage is TRBV14 and J usage is TRBJ2-1; TRBD2 agrees at 8 bases. Germline values: CDR1 SGHDN, CDR2 FVKESK. This CDR3 spans 15 amino acids. V lost 4 bases and J lost 6; bases outside the gene matches: 8.

The chain uses TRBV6-5 and TRBJ2-3; tentatively, D is TRBD1 (6 bases). The CDR3 is 13 residues long. Trimming took off 0 bases at V and 7 bases at J, with 8 bases between the two ends. Per germline, CDR1 MNHEY and CDR2 SVGAGI. In DNA form, the CDR3 reads TGTGCCAGCAGTTACTCCAGGGGATATACGCAGTATTTT. This gives the protein CASSYSRGYTQYF.

The chain employs TRBV6-6 and TRBJ1-1, with D unclear. V lost 2 bases to trimming and J lost 0 bases, with 10 bases between them. This CDR3 has 15 amino acids. Germline assignment: CDR1 MNHNY and CDR2 SVGAGI (reference sequence). The chain's CDR3 is CASSYELSMNTEAFF. In nucleotides, the CDR3 is TGTGCCAGCAGTTACGAACTTAGCATGAACACTGAAGCTTTCTTT.